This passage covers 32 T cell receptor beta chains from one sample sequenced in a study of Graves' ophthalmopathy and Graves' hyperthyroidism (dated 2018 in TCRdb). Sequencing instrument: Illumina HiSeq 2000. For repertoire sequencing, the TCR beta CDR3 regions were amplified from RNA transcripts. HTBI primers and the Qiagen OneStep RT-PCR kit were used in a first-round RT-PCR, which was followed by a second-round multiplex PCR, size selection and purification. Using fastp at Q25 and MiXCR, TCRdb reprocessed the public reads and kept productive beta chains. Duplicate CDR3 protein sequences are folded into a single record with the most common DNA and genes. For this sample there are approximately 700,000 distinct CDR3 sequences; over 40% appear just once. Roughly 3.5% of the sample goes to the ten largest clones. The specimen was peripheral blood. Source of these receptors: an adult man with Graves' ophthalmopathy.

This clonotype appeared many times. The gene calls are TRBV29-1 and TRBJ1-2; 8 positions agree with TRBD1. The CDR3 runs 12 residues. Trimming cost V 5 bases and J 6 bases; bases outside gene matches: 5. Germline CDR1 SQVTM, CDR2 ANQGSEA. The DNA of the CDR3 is TGCAGCGTTCGCGGACAGGGCCATGGCTACACCTTC. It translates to CSVRGQGHGYTF. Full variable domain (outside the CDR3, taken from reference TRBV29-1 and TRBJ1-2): SAVISQKPSRDICQRGTSLTIQCQVDSQVTMMFWYRQQPGQSLTLIATANQGSEATYESGFVIDKFPISRPNLTFSTLTVSNMSPEDSSIYLCSVRGQGHGYTFGSGTRLTVV.

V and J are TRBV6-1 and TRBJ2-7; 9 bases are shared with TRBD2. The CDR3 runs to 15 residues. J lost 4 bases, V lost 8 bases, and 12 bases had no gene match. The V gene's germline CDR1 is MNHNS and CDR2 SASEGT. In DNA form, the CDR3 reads TGTGCCAGCTCACCGAGGGATAGCGGGAGTTACGAGCAGTACTTC. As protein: CASSPRDSGSYEQYF.

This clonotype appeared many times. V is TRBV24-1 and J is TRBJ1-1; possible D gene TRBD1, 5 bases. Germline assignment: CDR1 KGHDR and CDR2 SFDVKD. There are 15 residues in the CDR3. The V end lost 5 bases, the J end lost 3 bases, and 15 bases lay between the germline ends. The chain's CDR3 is CATSGGGGADTEAFF. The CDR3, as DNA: TGTGCCACCAGTGGCGGCGGAGGGGCTGACACTGAAGCTTTCTTT.

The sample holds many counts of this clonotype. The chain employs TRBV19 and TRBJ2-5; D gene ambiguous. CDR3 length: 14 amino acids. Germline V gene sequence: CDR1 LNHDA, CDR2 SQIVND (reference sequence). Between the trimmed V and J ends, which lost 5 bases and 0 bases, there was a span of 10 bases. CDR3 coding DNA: TGTGCCAGTAGTTTTAGGGCGTACCAAGAGACCCAGTACTTC. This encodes CASSFRAYQETQYF.

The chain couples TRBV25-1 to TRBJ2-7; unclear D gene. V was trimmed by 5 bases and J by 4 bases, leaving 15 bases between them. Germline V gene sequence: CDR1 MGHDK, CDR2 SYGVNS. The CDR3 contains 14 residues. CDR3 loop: CASSLSVARYEQYF. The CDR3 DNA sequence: TGTGCCAGCAGTTTATCGGTGGCGAGATACGAGCAGTACTTC.

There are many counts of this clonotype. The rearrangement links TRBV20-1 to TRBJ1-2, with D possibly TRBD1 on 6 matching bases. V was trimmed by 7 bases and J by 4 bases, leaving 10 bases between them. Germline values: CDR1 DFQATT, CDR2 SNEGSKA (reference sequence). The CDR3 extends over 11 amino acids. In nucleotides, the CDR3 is TGCAGTGGAGGGGGGGCCTATGGCTACACCTTC. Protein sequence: CSGGGAYGYTF.

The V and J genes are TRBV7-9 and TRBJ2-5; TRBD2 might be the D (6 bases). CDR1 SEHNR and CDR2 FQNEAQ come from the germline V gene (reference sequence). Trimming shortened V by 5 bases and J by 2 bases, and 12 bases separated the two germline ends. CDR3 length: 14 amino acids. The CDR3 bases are TGTGCCAGCAGCCCTCCGGAGGGACAAGAGACCCAGTACTTC. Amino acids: CASSPPEGQETQYF. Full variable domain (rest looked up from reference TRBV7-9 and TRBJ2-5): DTGVSQNPRHKITKRGQNVTFRCDPISEHNRLYWYRQTLGQGPEFLTYFQNEAQLEKSRLLSDRFSAERPKGSFSTLEIQRTEQGDSAMYLCASSPPEGQETQYFGPGTRLLVL.

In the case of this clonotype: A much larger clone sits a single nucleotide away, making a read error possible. This chain's CDR3 is CASSLLGSNSYEQYF. DNA for the CDR3: TGTGCCAGCAGCTTGTTGGGGTCGAACTCCTACGAGCAGTACTTC. This chain joins TRBV7-2 and TRBJ2-7; D is undetermined. The CDR3 has 15 residues. The ends were cut back, 3 bases at V and 0 bases at J, with 12 bases in the middle. CDR1 is SGHTA, CDR2 FQGNSA, per germline.

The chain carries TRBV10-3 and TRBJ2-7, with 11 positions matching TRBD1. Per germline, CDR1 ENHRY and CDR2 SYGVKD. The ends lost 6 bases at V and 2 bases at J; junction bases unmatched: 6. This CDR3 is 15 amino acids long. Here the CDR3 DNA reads TGTGCCATCAGCGTCCGGACAGGGGGCGCCTACGAGCAGTACTTC. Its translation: CAISVRTGGAYEQYF.

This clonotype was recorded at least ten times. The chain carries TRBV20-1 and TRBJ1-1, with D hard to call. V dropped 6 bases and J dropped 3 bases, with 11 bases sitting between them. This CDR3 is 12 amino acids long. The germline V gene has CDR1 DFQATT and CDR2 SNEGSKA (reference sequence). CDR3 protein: CSADFVDTEAFF. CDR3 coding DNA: TGCAGTGCCGACTTCGTCGACACTGAAGCTTTCTTT.

Written as DNA, the CDR3 is TGCAGCGTCCGAGGTAGCGGGAGCAATCAGCCCCAGCATTTT. Its protein is CSVRGSGSNQPQHF. The chain employs TRBV29-1 and TRBJ1-5; D is uncertain. V lost 6 bases and J lost 1, with 13 bases in between. Germline V gene data show CDR1 as SQVTM and CDR2 as ANQGSEA. This CDR3 has 14 residues.

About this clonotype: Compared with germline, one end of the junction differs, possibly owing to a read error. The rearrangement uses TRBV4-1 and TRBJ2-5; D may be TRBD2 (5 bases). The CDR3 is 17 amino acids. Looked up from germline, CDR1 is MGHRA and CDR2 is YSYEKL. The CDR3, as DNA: TGCGCCAGCAGCCAAGGGCCTAACAGATGGACCGGGGAGACCCGGTACTTC. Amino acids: CASSQGPNRWTGETRYF.

The DNA of the CDR3 is TGTGCCAGCAGCTTCCCGGGATACTATGGCTACACCTTC. Translated, it gives CASSFPGYYGYTF. The chain joins TRBV7-2 to TRBJ1-2, with D unclear. This CDR3 has 13 amino acids. Germline V gives CDR1 SGHTA, CDR2 FQGNSA. V lost 3 bases to trimming and J lost 3 bases, with 8 bases between them.

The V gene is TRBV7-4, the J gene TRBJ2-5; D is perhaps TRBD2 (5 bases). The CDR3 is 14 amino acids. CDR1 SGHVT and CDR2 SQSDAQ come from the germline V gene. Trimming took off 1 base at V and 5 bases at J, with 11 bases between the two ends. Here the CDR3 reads CASSLVGGEETQYF. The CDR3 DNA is TGTGCCAGCAGCTTAGTTGGTGGGGAGGAGACCCAGTACTTC.

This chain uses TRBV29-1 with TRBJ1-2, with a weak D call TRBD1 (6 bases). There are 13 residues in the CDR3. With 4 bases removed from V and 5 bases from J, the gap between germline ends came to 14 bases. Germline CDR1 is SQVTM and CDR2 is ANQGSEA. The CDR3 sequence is CSVAQGSGYGYTF. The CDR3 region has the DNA TGCAGCGTTGCACAGGGTAGTGGTTATGGCTACACCTTC.

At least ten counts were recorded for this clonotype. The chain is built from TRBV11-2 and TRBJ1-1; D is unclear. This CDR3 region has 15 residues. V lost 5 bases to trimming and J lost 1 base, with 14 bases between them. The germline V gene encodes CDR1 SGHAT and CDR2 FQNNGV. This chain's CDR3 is CASSPDTGWNTEAFF. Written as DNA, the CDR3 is TGTGCCAGCAGCCCCGATACGGGGTGGAACACTGAAGCTTTCTTT.

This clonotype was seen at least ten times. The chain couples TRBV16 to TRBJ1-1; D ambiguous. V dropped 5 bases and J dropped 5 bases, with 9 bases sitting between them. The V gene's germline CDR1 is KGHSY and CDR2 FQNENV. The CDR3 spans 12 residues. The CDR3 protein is CASSEPRTEAFF. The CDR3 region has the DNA TGTGCCAGCAGCGAACCGAGGACTGAAGCTTTCTTT.

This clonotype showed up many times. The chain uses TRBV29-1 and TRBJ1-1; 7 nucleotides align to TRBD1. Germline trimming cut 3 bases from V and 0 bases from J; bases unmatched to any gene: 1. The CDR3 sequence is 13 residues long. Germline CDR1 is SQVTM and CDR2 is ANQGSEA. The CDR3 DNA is TGCAGCGTTGAGGGACAGATGAACACTGAAGCTTTCTTT. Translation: CSVEGQMNTEAFF. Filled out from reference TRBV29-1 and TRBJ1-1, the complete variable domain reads SAVISQKPSRDICQRGTSLTIQCQVDSQVTMMFWYRQQPGQSLTLIATANQGSEATYESGFVIDKFPISRPNLTFSTLTVSNMSPEDSSIYLCSVEGQMNTEAFFGQGTRLTVV.

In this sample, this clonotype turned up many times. The CDR3 DNA follows: TGTGCCAGTAGAGTGTCTGTCAGCCTCAATCAGCCCCAGCATTTT. Its protein product is CASRVSVSLNQPQHF. This chain connects TRBV19 to TRBJ1-5; D is uncertain. Trimming shortened V by 6 bases and J by 3 bases, and 15 bases separated the two germline ends. From germline, CDR1 is LNHDA and CDR2 SQIVND (reference sequence). The CDR3 runs 15 residues.

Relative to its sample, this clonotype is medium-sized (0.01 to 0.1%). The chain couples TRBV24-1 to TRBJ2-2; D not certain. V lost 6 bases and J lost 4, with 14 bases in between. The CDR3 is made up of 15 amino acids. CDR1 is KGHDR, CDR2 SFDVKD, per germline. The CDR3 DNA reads TGTGCCACCAGTTGGCGGCAGGCCGGCACCGGGGAGCTGTTTTTT. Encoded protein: CATSWRQAGTGELFF.

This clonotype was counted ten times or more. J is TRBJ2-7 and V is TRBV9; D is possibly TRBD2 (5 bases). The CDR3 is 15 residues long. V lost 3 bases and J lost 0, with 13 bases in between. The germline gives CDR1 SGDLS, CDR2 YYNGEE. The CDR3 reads CASSESTGSSYEQYF. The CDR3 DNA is TGTGCCAGCAGCGAATCGACGGGAAGCTCCTACGAGCAGTACTTC. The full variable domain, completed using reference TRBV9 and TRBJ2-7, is DSGVTQTPKHLITATGQRVTLRCSPRSGDLSVYWYQQSLDQGLQFLIQYYNGEERAKGNILERFSAQQFPDLHSELNLSSLELGDSALYFCASSESTGSSYEQYFGPGTRLTVT.

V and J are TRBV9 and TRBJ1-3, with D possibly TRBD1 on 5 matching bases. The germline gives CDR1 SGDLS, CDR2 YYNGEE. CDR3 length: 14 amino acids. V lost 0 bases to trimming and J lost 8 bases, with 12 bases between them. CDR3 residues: CASSVEPGRDTIYF. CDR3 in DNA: TGTGCCAGCAGCGTAGAACCAGGGAGAGACACCATATATTTT.

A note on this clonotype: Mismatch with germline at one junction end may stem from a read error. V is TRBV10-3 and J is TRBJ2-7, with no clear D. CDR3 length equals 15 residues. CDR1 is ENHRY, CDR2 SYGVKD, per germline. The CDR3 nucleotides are TGTGCCAGCAGTTACGTCGATGGGGTCGACTACGAGCAGTACTTC. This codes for CASSYVDGVDYEQYF.

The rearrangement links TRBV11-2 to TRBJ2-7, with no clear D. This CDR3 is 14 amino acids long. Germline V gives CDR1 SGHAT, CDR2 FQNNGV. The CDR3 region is CARSLIGTSYEQYF. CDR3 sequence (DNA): TGTGCGAGGAGCTTGATAGGCACCTCCTACGAGCAGTACTTC.

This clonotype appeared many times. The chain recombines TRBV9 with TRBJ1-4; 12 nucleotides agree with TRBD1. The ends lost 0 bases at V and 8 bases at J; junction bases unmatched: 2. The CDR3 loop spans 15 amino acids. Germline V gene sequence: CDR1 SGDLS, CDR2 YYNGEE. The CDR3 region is CASSVGDRGLEKLFF. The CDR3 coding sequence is TGTGCCAGCAGCGTAGGGGACAGGGGGCTCGAAAAACTGTTTTTT.

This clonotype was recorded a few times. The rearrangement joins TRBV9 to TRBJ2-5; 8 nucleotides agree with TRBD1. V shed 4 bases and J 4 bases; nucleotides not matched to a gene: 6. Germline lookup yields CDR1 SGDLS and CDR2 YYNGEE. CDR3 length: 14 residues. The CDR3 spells CASSTRTGRETQYF. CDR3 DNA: TGTGCCAGCAGCACCCGGACAGGGAGAGAGACCCAGTACTTC.

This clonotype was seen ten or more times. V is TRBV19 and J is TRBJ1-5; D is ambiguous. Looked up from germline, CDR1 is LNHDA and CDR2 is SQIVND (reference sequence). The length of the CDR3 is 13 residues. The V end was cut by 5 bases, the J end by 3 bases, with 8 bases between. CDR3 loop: CASSQQNNQPQHF. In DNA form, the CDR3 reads TGTGCCAGTAGTCAGCAGAACAATCAGCCCCAGCATTTT.

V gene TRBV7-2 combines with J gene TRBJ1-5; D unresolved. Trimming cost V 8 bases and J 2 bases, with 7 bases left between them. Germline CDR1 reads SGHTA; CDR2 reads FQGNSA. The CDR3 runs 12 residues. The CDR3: CASPRGNQPQHF. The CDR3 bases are TGTGCCAGCCCCCGGGGCAATCAGCCCCAGCATTTT.

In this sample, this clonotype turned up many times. This CDR3 is CASSLEQSSYNSPLHF. CDR3 bases: TGCGCCAGCAGCTTGGAACAGAGCTCCTATAATTCACCCCTCCACTTT. The chain couples TRBV5-1 to TRBJ1-6; no clear D gene. The V end lost 0 bases, the J end lost 0 bases, and 7 bases lay between the germline ends. CDR1 and CDR2 from the germline V gene are SGHRS and YFSETQ. The CDR3 totals 16 residues. The whole variable domain, filled in from reference TRBV5-1 and TRBJ1-6, reads KAGVTQTPRYLIKTRGQQVTLSCSPISGHRSVSWYQQTPGQGLQFLFEYFSETQRNKGNFPGRFSGRQFSNSRSEMNVSTLELGDSALYLCASSLEQSSYNSPLHFGNGTRLTVT.

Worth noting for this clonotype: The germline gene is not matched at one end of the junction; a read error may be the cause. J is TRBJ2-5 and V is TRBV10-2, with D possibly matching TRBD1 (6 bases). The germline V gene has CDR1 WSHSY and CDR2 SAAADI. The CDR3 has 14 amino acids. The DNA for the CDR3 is TGTGCCTGGAGCGCCCTAGGGACACAAGAGACCCAGTACTTC. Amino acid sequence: CAWSALGTQETQYF.

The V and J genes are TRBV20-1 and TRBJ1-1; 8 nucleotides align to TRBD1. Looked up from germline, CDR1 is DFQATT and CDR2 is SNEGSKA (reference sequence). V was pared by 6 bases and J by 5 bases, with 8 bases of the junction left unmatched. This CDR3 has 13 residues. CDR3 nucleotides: TGCAGTGCCCTTCGGACAGGGAAAACTGAAGCTTTCTTT. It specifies CSALRTGKTEAFF.

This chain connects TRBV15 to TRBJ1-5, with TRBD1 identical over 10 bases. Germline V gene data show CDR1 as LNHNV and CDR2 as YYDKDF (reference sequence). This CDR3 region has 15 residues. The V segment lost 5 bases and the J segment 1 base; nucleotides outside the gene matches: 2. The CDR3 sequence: CATSEGQGSNQPQHF. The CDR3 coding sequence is TGTGCCACCAGCGAGGGACAGGGGAGCAATCAGCCCCAGCATTTT.